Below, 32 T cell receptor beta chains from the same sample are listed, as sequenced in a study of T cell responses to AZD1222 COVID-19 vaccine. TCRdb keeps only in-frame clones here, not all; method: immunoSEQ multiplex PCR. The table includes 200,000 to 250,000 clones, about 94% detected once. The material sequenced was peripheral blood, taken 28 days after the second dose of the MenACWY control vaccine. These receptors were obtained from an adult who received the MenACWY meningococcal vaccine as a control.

As DNA, the CDR3 is TGTGCCAGCAGCCTCAGGGGGGGCCGAGAGACCCAGTACTTC. Its translation is CASSLRGGRETQYF. V usage is TRBV7-3 and J usage is TRBJ2-5; D might be TRBD1 or TRBD2, each matching 7 bases. From germline, CDR1 is SGHTA and CDR2 FQGTGA. CDR3 length: 14 residues. V was pared by 5 bases and J by 4 bases, with 14 bases between.

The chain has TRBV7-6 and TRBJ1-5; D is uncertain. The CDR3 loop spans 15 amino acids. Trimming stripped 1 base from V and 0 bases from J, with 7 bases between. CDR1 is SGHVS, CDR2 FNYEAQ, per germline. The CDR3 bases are TGTGCCAGCAGCTTAGTAGACGGTAGCAATCAGCCCCAGCATTTT. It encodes CASSLVDGSNQPQHF.

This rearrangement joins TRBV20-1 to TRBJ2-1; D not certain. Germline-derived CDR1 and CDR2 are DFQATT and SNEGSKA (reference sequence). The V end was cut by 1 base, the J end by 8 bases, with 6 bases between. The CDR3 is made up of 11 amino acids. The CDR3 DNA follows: TGCAGTGCTAGAGCTCTTGATGAGCAGTTCTTC. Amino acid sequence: CSARALDEQFF.

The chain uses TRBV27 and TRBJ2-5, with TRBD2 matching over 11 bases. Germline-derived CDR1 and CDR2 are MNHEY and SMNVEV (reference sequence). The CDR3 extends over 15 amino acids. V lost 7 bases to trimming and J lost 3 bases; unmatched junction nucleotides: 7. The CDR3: CASKVAGGPEETQYF. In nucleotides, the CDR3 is TGTGCCAGCAAAGTAGCGGGGGGGCCGGAAGAGACCCAGTACTTC.

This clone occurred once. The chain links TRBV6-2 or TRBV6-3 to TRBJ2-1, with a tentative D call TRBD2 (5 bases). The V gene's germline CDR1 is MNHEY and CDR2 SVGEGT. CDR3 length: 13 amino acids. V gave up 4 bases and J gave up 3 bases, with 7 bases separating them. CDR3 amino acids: CASSFGVYNEQFF. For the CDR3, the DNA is TGTGCCAGCAGTTTCGGGGTCTACAATGAGCAGTTCTTC.

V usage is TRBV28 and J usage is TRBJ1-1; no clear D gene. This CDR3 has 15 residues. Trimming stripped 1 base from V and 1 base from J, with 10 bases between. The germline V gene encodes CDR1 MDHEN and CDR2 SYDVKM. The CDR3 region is CASSLSVPGNTEAFF. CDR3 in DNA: TGTGCCAGCAGTTTATCAGTTCCGGGGAACACTGAAGCTTTCTTT.

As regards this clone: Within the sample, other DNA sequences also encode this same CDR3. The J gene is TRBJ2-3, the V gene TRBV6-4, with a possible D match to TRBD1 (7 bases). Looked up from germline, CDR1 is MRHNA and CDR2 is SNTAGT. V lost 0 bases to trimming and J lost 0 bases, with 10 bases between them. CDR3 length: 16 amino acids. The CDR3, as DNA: TGTGCCAGCAGTGACTCAGCAGGGGGGAGCACAGATACGCAGTATTTT. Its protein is CASSDSAGGSTDTQYF.

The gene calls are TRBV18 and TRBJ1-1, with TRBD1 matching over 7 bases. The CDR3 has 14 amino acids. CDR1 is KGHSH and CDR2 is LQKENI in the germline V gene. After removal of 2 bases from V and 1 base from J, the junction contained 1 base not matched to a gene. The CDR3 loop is CASSPGQENTEAFF. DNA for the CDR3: TGTGCCAGCTCACCAGGACAGGAGAACACTGAAGCTTTCTTT.

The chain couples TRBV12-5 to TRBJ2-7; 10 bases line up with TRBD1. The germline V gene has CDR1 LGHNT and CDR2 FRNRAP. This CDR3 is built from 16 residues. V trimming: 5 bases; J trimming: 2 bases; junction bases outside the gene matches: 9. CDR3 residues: CASGLTGQGLTYEQYF. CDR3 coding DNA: TGTGCTAGTGGTCTAACGGGACAGGGGTTAACCTACGAGCAGTACTTC.

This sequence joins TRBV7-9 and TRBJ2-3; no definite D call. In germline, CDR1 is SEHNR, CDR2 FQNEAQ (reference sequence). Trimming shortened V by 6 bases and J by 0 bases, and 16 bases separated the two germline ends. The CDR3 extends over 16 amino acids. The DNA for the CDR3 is TGTGCCAGCAGTATCGGGCTGGACGGAAGCACAGATACGCAGTATTTT. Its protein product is CASSIGLDGSTDTQYF.

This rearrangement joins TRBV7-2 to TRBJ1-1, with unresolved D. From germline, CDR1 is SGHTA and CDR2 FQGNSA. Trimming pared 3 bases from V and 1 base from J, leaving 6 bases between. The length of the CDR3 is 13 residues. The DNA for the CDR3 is TGTGCCAGCAGCTTTTCTCAGAACACTGAAGCTTTCTTT. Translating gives CASSFSQNTEAFF. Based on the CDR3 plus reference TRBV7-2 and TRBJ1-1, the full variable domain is GAGVSQSPSNKVTEKGKDVELRCDPISGHTALYWYRQSLGQGLEFLIYFQGNSAPDKSGLPSDRFSAERTGGSVSTLTIQRTQQEDSAVYLCASSFSQNTEAFFGQGTRLTVV.

The CDR3 DNA is TGTGCCAGCAGTTTACGTAATTACGGGGAGCTGTTTTTT. Translated: CASSLRNYGELFF. This rearrangement joins TRBV7-8 to TRBJ2-2; D unresolved. V lost 6 bases, J lost 7 bases, and 12 bases lay in between. This CDR3 spans 13 amino acids. Germline CDR1 SGHVS, CDR2 FQNEAQ.

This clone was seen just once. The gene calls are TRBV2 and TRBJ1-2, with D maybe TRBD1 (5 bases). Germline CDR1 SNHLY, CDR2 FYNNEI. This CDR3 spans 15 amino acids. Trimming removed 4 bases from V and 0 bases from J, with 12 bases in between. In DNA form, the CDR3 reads TGTGCCAGCAGTGCCAGCTCAGGGCCTAACTATGGCTACACCTTC. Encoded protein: CASSASSGPNYGYTF.

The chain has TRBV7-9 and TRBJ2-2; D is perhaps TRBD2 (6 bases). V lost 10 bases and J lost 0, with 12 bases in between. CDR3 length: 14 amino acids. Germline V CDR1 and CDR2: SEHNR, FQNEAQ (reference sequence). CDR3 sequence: CATLRGTNTGELFF. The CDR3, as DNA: TGTGCCACCCTCCGGGGGACGAACACCGGGGAGCTGTTTTTT.

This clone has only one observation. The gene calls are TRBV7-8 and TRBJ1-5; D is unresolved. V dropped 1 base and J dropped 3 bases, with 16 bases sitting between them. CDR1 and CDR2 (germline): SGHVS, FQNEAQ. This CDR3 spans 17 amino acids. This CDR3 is CASSLVALALNNQPQHF. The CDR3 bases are TGTGCCAGCAGCTTAGTCGCGCTTGCCCTAAACAATCAGCCCCAGCATTTT. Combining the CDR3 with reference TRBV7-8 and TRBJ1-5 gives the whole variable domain GAGVSQSPRYKVAKRGQDVALRCDPISGHVSLFWYQQALGQGPEFLTYFQNEAQLDKSGLPSDRFFAERPEGSVSTLKIQRTQQEDSAVYLCASSLVALALNNQPQHFGDGTRLSIL.

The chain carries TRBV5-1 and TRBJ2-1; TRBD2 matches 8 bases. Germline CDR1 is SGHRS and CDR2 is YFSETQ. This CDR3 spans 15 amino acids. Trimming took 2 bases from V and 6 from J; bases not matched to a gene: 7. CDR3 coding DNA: TGCGCCAGCAGCTTAGAGGGACTAGTGGGCAATGAGCAGTTCTTC. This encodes CASSLEGLVGNEQFF.

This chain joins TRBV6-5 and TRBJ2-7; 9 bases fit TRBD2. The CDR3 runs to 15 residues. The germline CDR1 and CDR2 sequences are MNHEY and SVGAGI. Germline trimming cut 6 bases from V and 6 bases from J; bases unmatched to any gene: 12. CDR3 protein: CASSKEGGSGSEQYF. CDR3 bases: TGTGCCAGCAGCAAAGAGGGGGGTAGCGGGAGCGAGCAGTACTTC.

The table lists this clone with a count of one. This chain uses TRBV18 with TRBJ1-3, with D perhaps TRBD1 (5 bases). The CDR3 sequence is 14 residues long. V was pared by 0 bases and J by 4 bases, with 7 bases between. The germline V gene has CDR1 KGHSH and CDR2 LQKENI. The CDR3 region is CASSPPGAGNTIYF. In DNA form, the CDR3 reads TGTGCCAGCTCACCACCCGGGGCGGGAAACACCATATATTTT.

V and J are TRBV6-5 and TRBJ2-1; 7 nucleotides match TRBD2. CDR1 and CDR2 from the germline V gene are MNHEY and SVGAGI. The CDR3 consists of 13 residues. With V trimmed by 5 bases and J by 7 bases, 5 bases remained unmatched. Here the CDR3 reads CASSRDYRNEQFF. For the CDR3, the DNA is TGTGCCAGCAGTCGGGACTACCGGAATGAGCAGTTCTTC.

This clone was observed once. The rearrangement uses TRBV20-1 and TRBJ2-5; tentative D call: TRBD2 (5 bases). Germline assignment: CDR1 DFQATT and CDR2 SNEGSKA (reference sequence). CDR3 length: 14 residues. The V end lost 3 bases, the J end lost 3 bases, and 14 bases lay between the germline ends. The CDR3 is CSASRPSPKETQYF. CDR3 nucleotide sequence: TGCAGTGCTAGTAGGCCTAGCCCGAAAGAGACCCAGTACTTC.

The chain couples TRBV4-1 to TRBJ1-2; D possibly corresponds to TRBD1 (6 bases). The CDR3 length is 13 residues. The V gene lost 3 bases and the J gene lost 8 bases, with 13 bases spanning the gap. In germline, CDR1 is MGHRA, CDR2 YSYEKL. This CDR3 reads CASSQPGDGGYTF. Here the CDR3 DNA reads TGCGCCAGCAGCCAGCCAGGGGACGGCGGCTACACCTTC.

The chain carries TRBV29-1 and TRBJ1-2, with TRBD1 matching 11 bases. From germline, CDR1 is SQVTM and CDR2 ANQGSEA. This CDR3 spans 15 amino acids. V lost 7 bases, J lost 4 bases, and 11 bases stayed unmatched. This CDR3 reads CSASGTGGGSYGYTF. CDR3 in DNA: TGCAGCGCCTCCGGGACAGGGGGAGGCAGCTATGGCTACACCTTC.

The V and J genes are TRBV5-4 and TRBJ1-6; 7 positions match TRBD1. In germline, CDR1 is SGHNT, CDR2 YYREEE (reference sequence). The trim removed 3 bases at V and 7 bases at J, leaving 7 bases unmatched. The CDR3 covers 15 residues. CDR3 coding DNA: TGTGCCAGCAGCTATCTAGGACAGGTGAATTCACCCCTCCACTTT. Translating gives CASSYLGQVNSPLHF.

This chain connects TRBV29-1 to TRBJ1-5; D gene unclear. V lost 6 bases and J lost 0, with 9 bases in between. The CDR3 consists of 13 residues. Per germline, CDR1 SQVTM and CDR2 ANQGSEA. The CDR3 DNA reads TGCAGCGTCGGGGAGGATAGCAATCAGCCCCAGCATTTT. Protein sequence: CSVGEDSNQPQHF.

Written as DNA, the CDR3 is TGTGCCAGCAAAGGAGGGCTCGGCGGAAACATTCAGTACTTC. Protein: CASKGGLGGNIQYF. The chain employs TRBV27 and TRBJ2-4, with D possibly being TRBD2 (6 bases). The CDR3 sequence is 14 residues long. Between the trimmed V and J ends, which lost 7 bases and 6 bases, there was a span of 16 bases. CDR1 and CDR2 (germline): MNHEY, SMNVEV (reference sequence).

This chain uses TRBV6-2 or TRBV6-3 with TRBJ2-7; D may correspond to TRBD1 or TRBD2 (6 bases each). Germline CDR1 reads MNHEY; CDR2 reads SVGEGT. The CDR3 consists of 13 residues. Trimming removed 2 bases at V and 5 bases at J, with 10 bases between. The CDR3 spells CASSYTGRNEQYF. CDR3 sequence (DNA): TGTGCCAGCAGTTACACAGGGAGGAACGAGCAGTACTTC.

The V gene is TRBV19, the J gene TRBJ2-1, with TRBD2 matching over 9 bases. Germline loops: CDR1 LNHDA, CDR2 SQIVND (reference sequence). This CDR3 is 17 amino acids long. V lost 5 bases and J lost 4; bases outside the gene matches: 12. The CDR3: CASSPETSGGGYNEQFF. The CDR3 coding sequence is TGTGCCAGTAGTCCGGAGACTAGCGGAGGGGGATACAATGAGCAGTTCTTC. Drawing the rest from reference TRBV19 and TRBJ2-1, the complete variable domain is DGGITQSPKYLFRKEGQNVTLSCEQNLNHDAMYWYRQDPGQGLRLIYYSQIVNDFQKGDIAEGYSVSREKKESFPLTVTSAQKNPTAFYLCASSPETSGGGYNEQFFGPGTRLTVL.

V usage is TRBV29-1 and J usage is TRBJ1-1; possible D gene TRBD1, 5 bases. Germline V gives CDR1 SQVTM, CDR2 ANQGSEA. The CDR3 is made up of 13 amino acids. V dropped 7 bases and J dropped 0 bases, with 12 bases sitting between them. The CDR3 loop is CSAAGRMNTEAFF. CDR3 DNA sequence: TGCAGCGCCGCGGGACGGATGAACACTGAAGCTTTCTTT.

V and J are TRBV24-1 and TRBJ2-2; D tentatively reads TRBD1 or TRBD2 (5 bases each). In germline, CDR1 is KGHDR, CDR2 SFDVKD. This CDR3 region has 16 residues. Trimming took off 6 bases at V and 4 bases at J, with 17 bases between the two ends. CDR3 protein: CATSPTREFLTGELFF. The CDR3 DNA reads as TGTGCCACCAGTCCTACCAGGGAGTTCCTCACCGGGGAGCTGTTTTTT.

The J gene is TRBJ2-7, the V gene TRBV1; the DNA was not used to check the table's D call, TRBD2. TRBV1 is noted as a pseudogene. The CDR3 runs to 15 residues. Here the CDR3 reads CTSSRADLDFYEQYF. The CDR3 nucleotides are TGCACCAGCAGCCGTGCCGACCTAGATTTCTACGAGCAGTACTTC.

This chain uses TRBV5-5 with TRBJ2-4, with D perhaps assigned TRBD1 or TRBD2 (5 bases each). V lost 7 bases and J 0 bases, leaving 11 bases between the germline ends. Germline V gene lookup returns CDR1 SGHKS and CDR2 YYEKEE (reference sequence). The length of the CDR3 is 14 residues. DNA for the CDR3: TGTGCCAGCGGGGACCCACTAGCCAAAAACATTCAGTACTTC. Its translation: CASGDPLAKNIQYF.

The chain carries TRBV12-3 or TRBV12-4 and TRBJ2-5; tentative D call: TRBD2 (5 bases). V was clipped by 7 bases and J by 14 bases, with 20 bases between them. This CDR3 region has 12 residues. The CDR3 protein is CASTPGGQEVYF. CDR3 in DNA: TGTGCCAGCACCCCCGGCGGGCAGGAGGTCTACTTC.